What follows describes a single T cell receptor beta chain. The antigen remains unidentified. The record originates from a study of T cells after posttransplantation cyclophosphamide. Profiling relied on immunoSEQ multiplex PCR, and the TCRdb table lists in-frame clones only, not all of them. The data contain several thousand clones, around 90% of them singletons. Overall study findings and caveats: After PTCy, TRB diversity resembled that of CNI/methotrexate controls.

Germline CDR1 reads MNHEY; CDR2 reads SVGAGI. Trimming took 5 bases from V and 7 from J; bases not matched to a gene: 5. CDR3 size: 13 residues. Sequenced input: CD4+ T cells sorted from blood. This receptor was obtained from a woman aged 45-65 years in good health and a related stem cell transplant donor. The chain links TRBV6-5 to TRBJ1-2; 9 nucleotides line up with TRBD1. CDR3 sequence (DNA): TGTGCCAGCAGTGCCGCGACAGGGGGTGGCTACACCTTC. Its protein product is CASSAATGGGYTF.